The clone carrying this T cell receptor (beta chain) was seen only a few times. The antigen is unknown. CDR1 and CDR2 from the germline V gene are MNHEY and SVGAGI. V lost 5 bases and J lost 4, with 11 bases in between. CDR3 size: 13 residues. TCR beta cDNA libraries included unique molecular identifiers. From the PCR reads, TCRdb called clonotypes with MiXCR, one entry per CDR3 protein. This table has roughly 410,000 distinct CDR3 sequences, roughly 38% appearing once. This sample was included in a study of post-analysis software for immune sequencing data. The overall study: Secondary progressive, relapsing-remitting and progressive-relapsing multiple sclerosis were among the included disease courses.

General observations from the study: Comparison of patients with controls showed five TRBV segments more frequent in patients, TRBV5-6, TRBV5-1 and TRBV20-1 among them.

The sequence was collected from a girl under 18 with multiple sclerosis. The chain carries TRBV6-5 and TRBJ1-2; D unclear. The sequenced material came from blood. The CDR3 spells CASSDQEGYGYTF. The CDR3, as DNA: TGTGCCAGCAGTGATCAGGAGGGCTATGGCTACACCTTC.